This TCR beta chain derives from a study of blood T cell repertoires in COVID-19 (dated by TCRdb to about 2020). For context, the study as a whole: The collaborator samples originated in the United States, Italy and Spain and spanned the acute and convalescent phases of COVID-19. The material from the prospective study consisted of cDNA or gDNA derived from T cells, B-cell-depleted T cells, or PBMCs. The dataset comprised deeply sampled blood TCRbeta repertoires from subjects exposed to, actively infected with, or recovered from COVID-19. The repertoires were made available in a free public database intended to serve as a resource for research on the immune response to SARS-CoV-2. The samples were drawn from the first 160 participants of the ongoing ImmuneRACE study and from 950 to 1,500 subjects provided by 6 global collaborators. Sample metadata almost always included a de-identified subject ID, COVID-19 status, age in years and sex. Where HLA class I and class II types were available, the types were taken from metadata supplied by the sample provider, not from assay-based typing. Results and caveats for the whole study, not just this receptor: The quantity of clinical and demographic metadata differed by source and by participant and was supplied without curation.

TCRbeta CDR3 regions were amplified from genomic DNA using the immunoSEQ Assay, a bias-controlled multiplex PCR. The source study handled its data this way. Nucleated cell counts per sample were estimated from amplification of reference gene primers within the assay. To quantify the absolute abundance of each unique TCRbeta CDR3 rearrangement, sequence reads were collapsed and filtered. For each sample, productive Simpson clonality was calculated as the square root of Simpson's diversity index over productive rearrangements. TCRdb stores this immuneACCESS table with in-frame sequences only. Part of the clones is absent; in the studies checked, under half of the shortfall reflects unresolved V genes, and no reason is known for the rest. V, J and clone size derive from that table, while D and trimming were established from the DNA sequence. The sample records 350,000 to 550,000 clones, around 87% of which are singletons. The top ten hold 0.9% to 1.2% of the sample.

Participants in the prospective study were enrolled through a virtual design, were aged roughly 18 to 90 years, and lived in 20 to 30 United States geographic areas. In the prospective study, participants were assigned to cohorts based on the clinical history participants reported in a screening survey and a study questionnaire. Recovered participants in ImmuneRACE Cohort 3 were defined by two consecutive negative NP/OP PCR tests, clearance by a healthcare professional, or resolution of symptoms. Mobile phlebotomists in the prospective study collected whole blood, serum and a nasopharyngeal or oropharyngeal swab from every participant. Additional blood draws and questionnaires over a 2-month period could optionally be provided by prospective study participants. Blood samples from the prospective study were shipped frozen or at room temperature prior to DNA extraction. From the cysteine through the phenylalanine, the CDR3 covers 14 amino acids. The read is trimmed to its CDR3 DNA, 42 bases read in frame from base 1. From the germline V gene, CDR1 is SGHRS and CDR2 is YFSETQ. The germline V and J ends show losses of 4 bases and 6 bases respectively, and no gene match explains 5 bases of the junction.

Details on this clone: The antigen it recognizes is unknown. The sample holds no much larger clone one base away, and base qualities are not on file.

The receptor comes from a man aged 25 to 40 who had recovered from COVID-19. Recombination linked TRBV5-1 to TRBJ2-1, with TRBD1 matching 9 junction bases. Sequencing was done on a sample of PBMCs or T cells enriched from blood (not recorded which). The bases read TGCGCCAGCAGCCCGGGACAGGGAACCAATGAGCAGTTCTTC. The translation is CASSPGQGTNEQFF. With the portions outside the CDR3 filled from the reference TRBV5-1 and TRBJ2-1 genes, the complete variable region becomes KAGVTQTPRYLIKTRGQQVTLSCSPISGHRSVSWYQQTPGQGLQFLFEYFSETQRNKGNFPGRFSGRQFSNSRSEMNVSTLELGDSALYLCASSPGQGTNEQFFGPGTRLTVL.